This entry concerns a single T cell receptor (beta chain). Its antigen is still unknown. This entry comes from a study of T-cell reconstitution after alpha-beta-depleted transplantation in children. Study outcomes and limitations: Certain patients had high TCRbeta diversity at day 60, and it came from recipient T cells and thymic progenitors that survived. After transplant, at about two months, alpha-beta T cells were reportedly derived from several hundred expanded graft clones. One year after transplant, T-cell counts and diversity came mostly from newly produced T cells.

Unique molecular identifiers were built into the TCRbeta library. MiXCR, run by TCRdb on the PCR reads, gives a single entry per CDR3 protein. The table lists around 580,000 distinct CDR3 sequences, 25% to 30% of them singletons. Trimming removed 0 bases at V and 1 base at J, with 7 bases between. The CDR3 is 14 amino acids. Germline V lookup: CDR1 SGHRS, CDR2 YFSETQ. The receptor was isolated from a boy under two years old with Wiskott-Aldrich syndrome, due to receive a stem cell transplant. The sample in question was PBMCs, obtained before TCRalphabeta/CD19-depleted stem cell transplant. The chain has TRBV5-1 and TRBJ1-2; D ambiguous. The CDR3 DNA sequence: TGCGCCAGCAGCTTGGAACCCGATAACTATGGCTACACCTTC. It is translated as CASSLEPDNYGYTF.